This T cell receptor beta chain originates from a study of blood T cell repertoires in COVID-19. TCRdb's copy holds only in-frame clones and misses some; the assay was immunoSEQ multiplex PCR. The sample has over 250,000 clones; about nine tenths are singletons. The V gene lost 2 bases and the J gene lost 5 bases, with 15 bases spanning the gap. Germline CDR1 is GTSNPN and CDR2 is SVGIG (reference sequence). The CDR3 is 14 residues long. The TCR was taken from a man in his sixties who had recovered from COVID-19. Source material: peripheral blood. The chain employs TRBV30 and TRBJ1-2; no firm D call. CDR3 residues: CAWSISAGMYGYTF. CDR3 coding DNA: TGTGCCTGGAGTATCTCGGCGGGGATGTATGGCTACACCTTC. The entire variable domain, with the rest obtained from reference TRBV30 and TRBJ1-2, is as follows: SQTIHQWPATLVQPVGSPLSLECTVEGTSNPNLYWYRQAAGRGLQLLFYSVGIGQISSEVPQNLSASRPQDRQFILSSKKLLLSDSGFYLCAWSISAGMYGYTFGSGTRLTVV.